This note documents a single T cell receptor beta chain sequence. A multiplex PCR was run with 60 Vbeta primers and 13 Jbeta primers. The method was immunoSEQ multiplex PCR; TCRdb's version includes in-frame clones alone and lacks a portion of them. The table shows approximately 210,000 clones, with 79% occurring only once. This sample stems from a study of cytomegalovirus exposure and HLA in healthy donors. Each donor's status was that of a healthy bone marrow donor. V lost 5 bases and J 0 bases, leaving 14 bases between the germline ends. The CDR3 has 15 amino acids. Germline CDR1 reads SGHNT; CDR2 reads YENEEA.

This receptor was taken from a girl aged 5 to 17 in good health and CMV-seropositive. This chain uses TRBV11-3 with TRBJ2-7; maybe TRBD2 (5 bases). Sample: PBMCs. The CDR3 coding sequence is TGTGCCAGCAGCCCCGGAGGTGATAGCTCCTACGAGCAGTACTTC. Protein sequence: CASSPGGDSSYEQYF.